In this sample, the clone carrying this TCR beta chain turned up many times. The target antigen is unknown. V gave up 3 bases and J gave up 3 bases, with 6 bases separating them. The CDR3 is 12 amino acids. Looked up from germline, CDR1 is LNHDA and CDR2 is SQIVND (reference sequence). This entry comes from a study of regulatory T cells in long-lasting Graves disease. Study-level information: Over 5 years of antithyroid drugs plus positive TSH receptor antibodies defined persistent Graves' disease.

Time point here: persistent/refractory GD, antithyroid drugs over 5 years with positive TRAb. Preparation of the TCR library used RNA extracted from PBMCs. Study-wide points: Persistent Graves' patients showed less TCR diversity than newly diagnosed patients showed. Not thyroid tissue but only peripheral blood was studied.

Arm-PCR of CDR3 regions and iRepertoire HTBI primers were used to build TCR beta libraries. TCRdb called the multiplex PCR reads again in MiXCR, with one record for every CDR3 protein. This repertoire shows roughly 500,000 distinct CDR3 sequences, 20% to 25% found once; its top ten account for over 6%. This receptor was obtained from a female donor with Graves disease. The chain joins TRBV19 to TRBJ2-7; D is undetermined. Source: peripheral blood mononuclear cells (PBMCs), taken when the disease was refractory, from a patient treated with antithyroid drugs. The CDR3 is CASSIGNYEQYF. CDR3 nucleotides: TGTGCCAGTAGTATTGGAAACTACGAGCAGTACTTC.